This is a list of T cell receptor beta chains from one sample in a study of breast tumors, draining lymph nodes, adjacent tissues. One entry per CDR3 protein, called by TCRdb with MiXCR from the multiplex PCR reads. The data contain about 180,000 distinct CDR3 sequences, 30% to 35% of them singletons. The sequenced sample consisted of axillary lymph node tissue. These receptor sequences come from a female donor with breast cancer. Some clones in this sample may be carry-over from other donors' samples. Each CDR3 is given with its conserved first and last residue. Each record gives: V gene, clone size, J gene, D gene, CDR3 protein, CDR3 DNA. The D gene is left open where the match is weak. Size is stated for part of the rows, as once, few or many counts, or as a class when the clone is expanded.

V: TRBV11-2; size: many; J: TRBJ2-1; D: -; CDR3: CASSLETGLNGVQFF; DNA: TGTGCCAGCAGCTTAGAAACAGGCCTTAACGGAGTGCAGTTCTTC
V: TRBV4-2; size: many; J: TRBJ1-5; D: TRBD1; CDR3: CASSQDQDRPFNQPQHF; DNA: TGTGCCAGCAGCCAAGATCAGGACAGGCCATTCAATCAGCCCCAGCATTTT
V: TRBV3-1; size: many; J: TRBJ2-3; D: TRBD1; CDR3: CASSLRRGQVGITDTQYF; DNA: TGTGCCAGCAGCCTAAGACGAGGACAGGTTGGAATTACCGATACGCAGTATTTT
V: TRBV6-2/TRBV6-3; size: many; J: TRBJ2-7; D: -; CDR3: CASSSHQTPLQYF; DNA: TGTGCCAGCAGTTCCCACCAGACCCCTTTGCAGTACTTC
V: TRBV6-1; size: -; J: TRBJ1-2; D: -; CDR3: CASSDGGGAQGGYTF; DNA: TGTGCCAGCAGCGATGGGGGGGGGGCTCAAGGAGGCTACACCTTC
V: TRBV4-1; size: many; J: TRBJ2-7; D: -; CDR3: CASSQDTNEQYF; DNA: TGCGCCAGCAGCCAAGATACGAACGAGCAGTACTTC
V: TRBV24-1; size: -; J: TRBJ2-5; D: TRBD1; CDR3: CATRDRGPRETQYF; DNA: TGTGCCACACGAGACAGGGGGCCGAGGGAGACCCAGTACTTC
V: TRBV7-9; size: many; J: TRBJ2-3; D: -; CDR3: CASSLVEGDTQYF; DNA: TGTGCCAGCAGCTTAGTGGAGGGAGATACGCAGTATTTT
V: TRBV9; size: few; J: TRBJ1-2; D: -; CDR3: CASSVAFSGNYGSTF; DNA: TGTGCCAGCAGCGTGGCGTTTAGCGGGAACTATGGCTCCACCTTC
V: TRBV5-1; size: -; J: TRBJ1-1; D: -; CDR3: CASSYKGSTEAFF; DNA: TGCGCCAGCAGCTACAAGGGTTCCACTGAAGCTTTCTTT
V: TRBV11-3; size: many; J: TRBJ2-7; D: -; CDR3: CASSFMSPRYEQYF; DNA: TGTGCCAGCAGCTTTATGTCCCCCAGGTACGAGCAGTACTTC
V: TRBV6-1; size: -; J: TRBJ2-3; D: TRBD1; CDR3: CAGSEWQGASTDTQYF; DNA: TGTGCCGGCAGTGAATGGCAGGGGGCGAGCACAGATACGCAGTATTTT
V: TRBV4-2; size: many; J: TRBJ2-6; D: -; CDR3: CASSQDWGGPLSGANVLTF; DNA: TGTGCCAGCAGCCAAGATTGGGGGGGGCCCCTCTCTGGGGCCAACGTCCTGACTTTC
V: TRBV12-3/TRBV12-4; size: many; J: TRBJ2-1; D: TRBD2; CDR3: CASSLVGGPDEQFF; DNA: TGTGCCAGCAGTTTAGTGGGAGGGCCGGATGAGCAGTTCTTC
V: TRBV5-4; size: -; J: TRBJ2-2; D: -; CDR3: CAGSFSSAGTGELFF; DNA: TGTGCCGGCAGCTTTTCTTCTGCGGGAACCGGGGAGCTGTTTTTT
V: TRBV15; size: -; J: TRBJ2-5; D: -; CDR3: CATSRVRAGETQYF; DNA: TGTGCCACCAGCAGAGTTAGGGCCGGGGAGACCCAGTACTTC
V: TRBV5-4; size: many; J: TRBJ2-5; D: -; CDR3: CASSLLSIGGETQYF; DNA: TGTGCCAGCAGCTTGCTGTCGATTGGGGGAGAGACCCAGTACTTC